Listed here are 25 T cell receptor beta chains from one sample, sequenced in a study of chemoradiotherapy in HPV16-positive cancers. Sequenced by immunoSEQ multiplex PCR; TCRdb stores in-frame clones only, minus some. The sample yields around 15,000 clones, 60% to 85% seen once. This specimen was taken from a patient who underwent chemoradiotherapy. The receptors originated from a human donor with HPV-associated anogenital cancer.

The chain carries TRBV25-1 and TRBJ1-4; 10 bases line up with TRBD1. With V trimmed by 1 base and J by 6 bases, 5 bases remained unmatched. The CDR3 is 16 residues long. Germline CDR1 reads MGHDK; CDR2 reads SYGVNS. The CDR3 sequence: CASSEWAGTGDEKLFF. The DNA for the CDR3 is TGTGCCAGCAGTGAATGGGCCGGGACAGGGGATGAAAAACTGTTTTTT.

The chain couples TRBV5-4 to TRBJ2-5, with a possible D match to TRBD1 (6 bases). There are 15 residues in the CDR3. The V and J ends lost 1 base and 5 bases respectively, with 15 bases between them. Germline lookup yields CDR1 SGHNT and CDR2 YYREEE (reference sequence). The CDR3 is CASSLPGPDRETQYF. The CDR3 DNA reads as TGTGCCAGCAGCTTGCCCGGACCCGACAGGGAGACCCAGTACTTC.

This clone was seen only once. The rearrangement joins TRBV6-1 to TRBJ1-3; D ambiguous. With 1 base removed from V and 5 bases from J, the gap between germline ends came to 3 bases. The CDR3 is 12 residues long. Germline values: CDR1 MNHNS, CDR2 SASEGT. In nucleotides, the CDR3 is TGTGCCAGCAGTGAAGAGCGAAACACCATATATTTT. It codes for CASSEERNTIYF.

The rearrangement uses TRBV15 and TRBJ2-3; D remains unclear. From germline, CDR1 is LNHNV and CDR2 YYDKDF (reference sequence). This CDR3 is 11 amino acids long. The V end was cut by 3 bases, the J end by 3 bases, with 1 base between. The DNA for the CDR3 is TGTGCCACCAGCAGTACAGATACGCAGTATTTT. The encoded protein is CATSSTDTQYF.

The V and J genes are TRBV7-2 and TRBJ1-1; TRBD1 matches 7 bases. V shed 3 bases and J 5 bases; nucleotides not matched to a gene: 9. The CDR3 runs 15 residues. The germline CDR1 and CDR2 sequences are SGHTA and FQGNSA. The CDR3 region has the DNA TGTGCCAGCAGCTTGGGGACAGTCGCTGTTACTGAAGCTTTCTTT. Its protein product is CASSLGTVAVTEAFF.

V gene TRBV21-1 combines with J gene TRBJ1-1; the table calls TRBD1, which could not be checked here. TRBV21-1 is a recognized pseudogene. CDR3 length equals 9 residues. Here the CDR3 DNA reads TGTGCCAGCAGGGCACGAGCTTTCTTT. Protein product: CASRARAFF.

This clone was detected a few times. The V call is TRBV5-1, the J call TRBJ1-6; unclear D gene. With 1 base removed from V and 9 bases from J, the gap between germline ends came to 11 bases. CDR3 size: 14 residues. The germline gives CDR1 SGHRS, CDR2 YFSETQ. The CDR3 region is CASSLRQAGSPLHF. The CDR3 DNA reads TGCGCCAGCAGCTTGCGGCAGGCGGGTTCACCCCTCCACTTT.

The chain employs TRBV6-5 and TRBJ2-7; 9 bases align to TRBD2. The CDR3 sequence is 15 residues long. The germline V gene encodes CDR1 MNHEY and CDR2 SVGAGI. The ends lost 8 bases at V and 3 bases at J; junction bases unmatched: 11. CDR3 DNA: TGTGCCAGCGGCTCGGGTAGCGGGGGACTCTACGAGCAGTACTTC. Amino acid sequence: CASGSGSGGLYEQYF.

Only one count was recorded for this clone. This rearrangement joins TRBV5-4 to TRBJ2-2; D is unresolved. The CDR3 is 16 amino acids. Trimming took 4 bases from V and 1 from J, leaving 14 bases between them. The germline V gene has CDR1 SGHNT and CDR2 YYREEE (reference sequence). Here the CDR3 reads CASSTRKIVNTGELFF. As DNA, the CDR3 is TGTGCCAGCAGCACTCGTAAAATAGTGAACACCGGGGAGCTGTTTTTT. The variable domain in full, completed from reference TRBV5-4 and TRBJ2-2, reads ETGVTQSPTHLIKTRGQQVTLRCSSQSGHNTVSWYQQALGQGPQFIFQYYREEENGRGNFPPRFSGLQFPNYSSELNVNALELDDSALYLCASSTRKIVNTGELFFGEGSRLTVL.

This clone appeared a single time. V gene TRBV7-8 combines with J gene TRBJ2-6, with a tentative D call TRBD1 (6 bases). Trimming removed 6 bases from V and 0 bases from J, with 21 bases in between. CDR1 is SGHVS, CDR2 FQNEAQ, per germline. The CDR3 covers 19 residues. The CDR3 DNA reads TGTGCCAGCAGTTTAAAGGACAGATACACTTACTCTGGGGCCAACGTCCTGACTTTC. Amino acid sequence: CASSLKDRYTYSGANVLTF.

The rearrangement links TRBV19 to TRBJ1-1; possibly TRBD1 for D (6 bases). The germline gives CDR1 LNHDA, CDR2 SQIVND (reference sequence). The CDR3 is 13 residues long. V was cut by 3 bases and J by 2 bases, with 7 bases left in between. In DNA, the CDR3 is TGTGCCAGTAGTATCAGGGGAAACACTGAAGCTTTCTTT. Encoded protein: CASSIRGNTEAFF.

Concerning this clone: The germline gene is not matched at one end of the junction; a read error may be the cause. The rearrangement joins TRBV7-7 to TRBJ2-5; 10 bases match TRBD2. CDR3 size: 15 residues. The germline V gene has CDR1 SSHAT and CDR2 FNYEAQ (reference sequence). The CDR3 coding sequence is TGTGCTAGCAGCGGTCTAGCGGGGGCACAAGAGACCCAGTACTTC. As protein: CASSGLAGAQETQYF.

The chain combines TRBV2 with TRBJ2-3, with D possibly matching TRBD2 (5 bases). There are 13 residues in the CDR3. The V gene's germline CDR1 is SNHLY and CDR2 FYNNEI. With 5 bases removed from V and 2 bases from J, the gap between germline ends came to 8 bases. The CDR3 loop reads CASSRDFTDTQYF. CDR3 bases: TGTGCCAGCAGTCGGGATTTCACAGATACGCAGTATTTT.

The genes are TRBV27 and TRBJ1-1; D remains ambiguous. The germline V and J ends were trimmed by 3 bases and 6 bases, with 17 bases remaining between them. Germline lookup yields CDR1 MNHEY and CDR2 SMNVEV (reference sequence). CDR3 size: 15 residues. CDR3 in amino acids: CASSLWGNRIAEAFF. The CDR3 nucleotides are TGTGCCAGCAGTTTGTGGGGTAATAGGATCGCTGAAGCTTTCTTT.

This clone showed up just once. V usage is TRBV6-1 and J usage is TRBJ2-2; the D gene could be TRBD1 or TRBD2 (5 bases each). Germline V gene sequence: CDR1 MNHNS, CDR2 SASEGT. V was shortened by 8 bases and J by 4 bases, with 17 bases between the two germline ends. The CDR3 consists of 15 residues. CDR3 amino acids: CASGLRGEGTGELFF. The CDR3 DNA reads as TGTGCCAGCGGGTTGAGGGGAGAGGGCACCGGGGAGCTGTTTTTT.

The chain recombines TRBV7-9 with TRBJ2-2; D gene uncertain. V dropped 0 bases and J dropped 4 bases, with 3 bases sitting between them. The CDR3 extends over 13 amino acids. Germline CDR1 is SEHNR and CDR2 is FQNEAQ (reference sequence). The CDR3 DNA is TGTGCCAGCAGCTTAGCCATCACCGGGGAGCTGTTTTTT. It yields the protein CASSLAITGELFF.

This chain uses TRBV11-3 with TRBJ1-2, with unresolved D. CDR3 length: 13 residues. V gave up 5 bases and J gave up 2 bases, with 9 bases separating them. Germline CDR1 and CDR2: SGHNT and YENEEA. CDR3 sequence reads: CASSPSANYGYTF. CDR3 DNA: TGTGCCAGCAGCCCCTCAGCAAACTATGGCTACACCTTC.

This sequence joins TRBV4-2 and TRBJ1-4, with 9 bases identical to TRBD1. This CDR3 spans 16 amino acids. Trimming cost V 1 base and J 7 bases; bases outside gene matches: 7. The germline V gene has CDR1 LGHNA and CDR2 YNFKEQ. The CDR3 is CASSQASGQGFEKLFF. DNA of the CDR3: TGTGCCAGCAGCCAAGCCTCGGGACAGGGTTTTGAAAAACTGTTTTTT.

The V gene is TRBV27, the J gene TRBJ1-2, with D maybe TRBD1 (5 bases). The CDR3 runs 13 residues. Germline V CDR1 and CDR2: MNHEY, SMNVEV (reference sequence). The V end was cut by 3 bases, the J end by 3 bases, with 8 bases between. The CDR3 sequence: CASSLGGDYGYTF. CDR3 sequence (DNA): TGTGCCAGCAGTTTGGGGGGGGACTATGGCTACACCTTC.

This clone turned up a few times. V gene TRBV6-5 combines with J gene TRBJ1-5; 7 bases fit TRBD1. With 6 bases clipped from V and 3 bases from J, the junction kept 8 bases outside the gene matches. The CDR3 contains 15 residues. Germline lookup yields CDR1 MNHEY and CDR2 SVGAGI. Written as DNA, the CDR3 is TGTGCCAGCAGCCCGGGACAGAGCTACAATCAGCCCCAGCATTTT. Protein: CASSPGQSYNQPQHF.

V usage is TRBV30 and J usage is TRBJ1-6, with 10 bases matching TRBD1. V was pared by 2 bases and J by 8 bases, with 3 bases of the junction left unmatched. Germline CDR1 and CDR2: GTSNPN and SVGIG (reference sequence). The length of the CDR3 is 14 residues. CDR3 bases: TGTGCCTGGAGTAGAGGGACAGGGGATTCACCCCTCCACTTT. Protein sequence: CAWSRGTGDSPLHF. The full variable domain, completed using reference TRBV30 and TRBJ1-6, is SQTIHQWPATLVQPVGSPLSLECTVEGTSNPNLYWYRQAAGRGLQLLFYSVGIGQISSEVPQNLSASRPQDRQFILSSKKLLLSDSGFYLCAWSRGTGDSPLHFGNGTRLTVT.

The chain joins TRBV12-5 to TRBJ2-1; D possibly matches TRBD1 or TRBD2 (5 bases each). The CDR3 runs to 14 residues. The ends were cut back, 0 bases at V and 10 bases at J, with 13 bases in the middle. Per the germline V gene, CDR1 is LGHNT and CDR2 is FRNRAP. As DNA, the CDR3 is TGTGCTAGTGGTTTGGTTGGCCGGGGCGGAGAGCAGTTCTTC. Translated, it gives CASGLVGRGGEQFF.

V is TRBV30 and J is TRBJ2-1, with 10 bases that match TRBD2. In germline, CDR1 is GTSNPN, CDR2 SVGIG (reference sequence). V lost 2 bases, J lost 9 bases, and 13 bases stayed unmatched. The CDR3 extends over 16 amino acids. Here the CDR3 reads CAWSIRAGGPGVEQFF. DNA for the CDR3: TGTGCCTGGAGTATCCGAGCGGGGGGGCCGGGGGTTGAGCAGTTCTTC.

The chain is built from TRBV18 and TRBJ2-5; D unresolved. The V end lost 1 base, the J end lost 3 bases, and 9 bases lay between the germline ends. The CDR3 consists of 14 residues. Germline assignment: CDR1 KGHSH and CDR2 LQKENI. The CDR3, as DNA: TGTGCCAGCTCACCACAGAGCAAGAAAGAGACCCAGTACTTC. It codes for CASSPQSKKETQYF.

This chain connects TRBV2 to TRBJ2-1; TRBD1 might be the D (5 bases). The V end was cut by 2 bases, the J end by 7 bases, with 12 bases between. Germline CDR1 is SNHLY and CDR2 is FYNNEI. This CDR3 spans 14 amino acids. The chain's CDR3 is CASSEIQETNEQFF. CDR3 DNA: TGTGCCAGCAGTGAAATACAGGAAACAAATGAGCAGTTCTTC.